The clone carrying this TCR beta chain came up many times. What it binds is not known. Attached unique molecular identifiers marked individual cDNA molecules. TCRdb analysed the 5' RACE reads with MiXCR anew, one entry per CDR3 protein. The sample yields 60,000 to 75,000 distinct CDR3 sequences, over 9.5% seen once. Losses at the gene ends were 4 bases for V and 5 bases for J; bases not matched to a gene: 5. Looked up from germline, CDR1 is SGHVS and CDR2 is FNYEAQ. The CDR3 is made up of 14 amino acids. The sample is drawn from a study of early T cells in non-severe SARS-CoV-2 infection. Across the study: Chains were not paired, and sequencing was done on bulk RNA from unsorted whole blood.

Study-wide findings and caveats: Comparison of clonotypes with VDJdb favored anti-spike CD8 responses while missing private and CD4 specificities.

The sample consisted of whole blood, taken at baseline. J is TRBJ2-5 and V is TRBV7-6, with 9 bases identical to TRBD2. The TCR was taken from an adult who was a healthcare worker with PCR-confirmed SARS-CoV-2 infection or an uninfected control (not recorded which). The CDR3 region has the DNA TGTGCCAGCAGCTCAAGCGGGGGGCCGGAGACCCAGTACTTC. Translated: CASSSSGGPETQYF.